This T cell receptor (beta chain) was recovered during a study of cytotoxic CD8 clonotypes in ibrutinib-treated CLL (dated by TCRdb to about 2021). Some background on the complete study: The cohort was composed of approximately 11 relapsed/refractory and fewer than 16 treatment-naive patients; IGHV unmutated status was identified in 17 patients. Partial responses were observed in roughly 24 patients and complete responses in 2; after a median follow-up of around 68 months, remission was maintained in 15 or so patients and progression was observed in roughly 12. Response samples were taken after a median of about a year on treatment, ranging from 6 to 36 months. Samples averaged around 280,000 productive templates and 90,000 to 95,000 productive rearrangements. Longitudinal samples were obtainable from about 30% of the roughly 90 participants in the trial. Cryopreserved peripheral blood mononuclear cells were obtained prior to treatment, at the time of response, and at either disease progression or sustained remission. All remission and progressive disease samples were collected while patients were still receiving ibrutinib.

Concerning this clone itself: Its antigen is currently not known. No per-base quality is available; no much larger clone lies one base away.

The goal of deep resolution MiSeq sequencing was a depth between 1 in 1 million and 1 in 200,000 T cells, and coverage averaged 10x per clonotype. TCR beta libraries were generated with the immunoSEQ hsTCRB Kit. The study's own analysis went as follows. Data were analyzed with ImmunoSEQ Data Assistant and ImmunoSEQ Analyzer, with V, D and J genes assigned per IMGT definitions. Clonality, which ranges from 0 to 1, was calculated as one minus the normalized Shannon entropy of productive rearrangement frequencies. Only overrepresented clonotypes making up at least 0.05% of each patient's repertoire were included in the public clonotype analysis. Roughly 12 age-matched healthy donor repertoires from immuneACCESS were used as controls for clonality. Imported from immuneACCESS, the table was reduced by TCRdb to in-frame sequences with V and J called. These copies leave out some clones; in studies compared against another copy, an unresolved V gene accounts for under half, and the cause of the remainder is not known. That table furnishes V, J and clone size, whereas the DNA furnished D and trimming. This sample gives about 50,000 clones in total; roughly three fifths of them show up just once. The biggest ten clones account for around a quarter of the sample.

The meaning of the sample's time point label: approximately 25 months on ibrutinib. For TCR beta library preparation, approximately 2 micrograms of genomic DNA were extracted from the cryopreserved PBMCs. Longitudinal blood samples from CLL patients on ibrutinib monotherapy were analyzed using high-throughput TCR beta sequencing. The patients took part in an open-label, single-center phase 2 trial of ibrutinib monotherapy. Trimming removed 4 bases from V and 5 bases from J; the gene matches leave 7 bases unexplained. The germline V gene (reference sequence) gives CDR1 as MNHEY and CDR2 as SMNVEV. The CDR3, cysteine through phenylalanine, is 14 amino acids long. Kept here is only the CDR3 DNA, which spans 42 bases and is read in frame from base 1. General study outcomes and caveats: Baseline clonality exceeded that of age-matched healthy donors and correlated strongly with circulating CD8+ T-cell counts. Sustained-remission and progressing patients did not have matched sampling times, and lymph node repertoires were not examined. Public clonotypes were rare and either shrank or stayed stable during treatment, and the rise in clonality at ibrutinib response reflected expansion of private clonotypes. At ibrutinib response clonality went up, during sustained remission it held steady, and at progression it dropped back toward baseline.

The chain is encoded by TRBV27 joined to TRBJ1-1, with 7 bases aligning to TRBD1. This sample comprised PBMCs, obtained after 24 months of ibrutinib treatment. The receptor's source is a human donor with chronic lymphocytic leukemia. The nucleotide sequence is given as TGTGCCAGCAGTTGGGCAGGGGGTGGTACTGAAGCTTTCTTT. It translates as CASSWAGGGTEAFF.